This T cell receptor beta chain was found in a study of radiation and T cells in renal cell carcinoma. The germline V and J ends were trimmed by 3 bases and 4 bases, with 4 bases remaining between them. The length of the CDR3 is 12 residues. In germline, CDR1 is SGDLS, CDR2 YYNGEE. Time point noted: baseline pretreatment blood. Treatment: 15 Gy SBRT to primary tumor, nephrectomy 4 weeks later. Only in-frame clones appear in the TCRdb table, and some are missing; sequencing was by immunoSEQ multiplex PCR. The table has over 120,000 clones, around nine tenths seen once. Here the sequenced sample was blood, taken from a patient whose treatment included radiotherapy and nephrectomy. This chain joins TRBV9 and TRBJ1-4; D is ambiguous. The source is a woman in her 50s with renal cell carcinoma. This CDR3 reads CASSGLNEKLFF. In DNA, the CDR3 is TGTGCCAGCAGCGGCCTTAATGAAAAACTGTTTTTT. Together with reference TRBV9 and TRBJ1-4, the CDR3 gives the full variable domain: DSGVTQTPKHLITATGQRVTLRCSPRSGDLSVYWYQQSLDQGLQFLIQYYNGEERAKGNILERFSAQQFPDLHSELNLSSLELGDSALYFCASSGLNEKLFFGSGTQLSVL.